One sample yielded the 31 T cell receptor beta chains listed below, sequenced in a study of cytomegalovirus exposure and HLA in healthy donors. 60 Vbeta and 13 Jbeta primers were used in PCR. Produced via immunoSEQ multiplex PCR; TCRdb's table is partial and in-frame only. The profile shows 84,000 or so clones, roughly 80% of them singletons. Source material: PBMCs. The source of these receptors is a male donor in good health and CMV-seronegative.

V gene TRBV27 combines with J gene TRBJ2-7; a weak D match, TRBD1 (5 bases). CDR1 and CDR2 from the germline V gene are MNHEY and SMNVEV (reference sequence). Between the trimmed V and J ends, which lost 2 bases and 5 bases, there was a span of 10 bases. The CDR3 length is 13 residues. CDR3 sequence: CASSLGRVNEQYF. CDR3 bases: TGTGCCAGCAGTTTAGGCAGGGTAAACGAGCAGTACTTC.

The rearrangement links TRBV6-5 to TRBJ1-5, with 8 bases aligning to TRBD1. The CDR3 consists of 15 residues. J gave up 6 bases and V 5 bases, and 9 bases lay outside the gene matches. The germline CDR1 and CDR2 sequences are MNHEY and SVGAGI. The CDR3 DNA sequence: TGTGCCAGCAGTCCCACGACAGGGGTGGGTCAGCCCCAGCATTTT. Protein: CASSPTTGVGQPQHF.

This chain links TRBV6-6 with TRBJ1-4, with D perhaps TRBD1 (5 bases). V was trimmed by 7 bases and J by 5 bases, leaving 14 bases between them. The CDR3 loop spans 14 amino acids. CDR1 and CDR2 (germline): MNHNY, SVGAGI (reference sequence). The CDR3 loop is CASTTQGRNEKLFF. The CDR3 nucleotides read TGTGCCAGCACTACTCAGGGCCGGAATGAAAAACTGTTTTTT.

In its sample, this clone was seen once. This chain connects TRBV4-3 to TRBJ2-5; 10 bases line up with TRBD1. The CDR3 consists of 14 residues. Germline CDR1 LGHNA, CDR2 YSLEER. With V trimmed by 3 bases and J by 4 bases, 2 bases remained unmatched. The CDR3 reads CASSQTGGVETQYF. DNA of the CDR3: TGCGCCAGCAGCCAGACAGGGGGCGTAGAGACCCAGTACTTC.

The sample holds a few counts of this clone. The rearrangement uses TRBV4-3 and TRBJ1-2; D is perhaps TRBD1 (5 bases). The CDR3 length is 13 residues. From germline, CDR1 is LGHNA and CDR2 YSLEER. With 4 bases removed from V and 13 bases from J, the gap between germline ends came to 19 bases. CDR3 bases: TGCGCCAGCAGCCCACCGGGACTTGATACTCGCACCTTC. Its translation is CASSPPGLDTRTF.

The CDR3 DNA sequence: TGCGCCAGCCGACCCGGGACAGGGTATGATGAGCAGTTCTTC. It specifies CASRPGTGYDEQFF. The chain couples TRBV5-1 to TRBJ2-1, with TRBD1 matching 9 bases. The germline gives CDR1 SGHRS, CDR2 YFSETQ. Germline trimming cut 7 bases from V and 8 bases from J; bases unmatched to any gene: 10. There are 14 residues in the CDR3. Based on the CDR3 plus reference TRBV5-1 and TRBJ2-1, the full variable domain is KAGVTQTPRYLIKTRGQQVTLSCSPISGHRSVSWYQQTPGQGLQFLFEYFSETQRNKGNFPGRFSGRQFSNSRSEMNVSTLELGDSALYLCASRPGTGYDEQFFGPGTRLTVL.

This chain joins TRBV9 and TRBJ2-7; D might be TRBD1 (6 bases). This CDR3 is 15 amino acids long. Germline V gene sequence: CDR1 SGDLS, CDR2 YYNGEE. Trimming took 0 bases from V and 4 from J, leaving 14 bases between them. In DNA form, the CDR3 reads TGTGCCAGCAGCGTAGCTATTGGACAGCCTTACGAGCAGTACTTC. As protein: CASSVAIGQPYEQYF.

This rearrangement joins TRBV11-2 to TRBJ2-3, with 7 positions matching TRBD2. The CDR3 is 16 amino acids. With V trimmed by 1 base and J by 1 base, 5 bases remained unmatched. Per germline, CDR1 SGHAT and CDR2 FQNNGV. The CDR3 protein is CASSLGAGVGTDTQYF. CDR3 in DNA: TGTGCCAGCAGCTTAGGGGCGGGAGTGGGCACAGATACGCAGTATTTT.

The chain is built from TRBV19 and TRBJ2-7; no clear D. The V end was cut by 3 bases, the J end by 0 bases, with 9 bases between. The V gene's germline CDR1 is LNHDA and CDR2 SQIVND (reference sequence). This CDR3 has 14 amino acids. The CDR3, as DNA: TGTGCCAGTAGTATTCGGGTACTCTCCTACGAGCAGTACTTC. It codes for CASSIRVLSYEQYF. Looking up the rest from reference TRBV19 and TRBJ2-7 gives the full variable domain: DGGITQSPKYLFRKEGQNVTLSCEQNLNHDAMYWYRQDPGQGLRLIYYSQIVNDFQKGDIAEGYSVSREKKESFPLTVTSAQKNPTAFYLCASSIRVLSYEQYFGPGTRLTVT.

The chain links TRBV15 to TRBJ2-7; D gene unclear. Trimming removed 0 bases at V and 1 base at J, with 4 bases between. This CDR3 is 13 amino acids long. Germline CDR1 and CDR2: LNHNV and YYDKDF (reference sequence). CDR3 nucleotide sequence: TGTGCCACCAGCAGAGATCGGTCCTACGAGCAGTACTTC. It yields the protein CATSRDRSYEQYF.

The gene calls are TRBV25-1 and TRBJ1-2; the D is unclear. The V gene lost 0 bases and the J gene lost 1 base, with 6 bases spanning the gap. This CDR3 has 14 residues. CDR1 is MGHDK and CDR2 is SYGVNS in the germline V gene. The CDR3 here is CASSEYEGNYGYTF. CDR3 bases: TGTGCCAGCAGTGAATATGAGGGTAACTATGGCTACACCTTC.

In its sample, this clone was seen a few times. The chain uses TRBV14 and TRBJ2-7; 9 bases line up with TRBD2. Germline V CDR1 and CDR2: SGHDN, FVKESK. Trimming removed 3 bases from V and 0 bases from J; junction bases left unmatched: 9. This CDR3 is built from 17 residues. The CDR3 region is CASSQAAGGKASYEQYF. CDR3 in DNA: TGTGCCAGCAGCCAGGCAGCGGGGGGAAAAGCCTCCTACGAGCAGTACTTC.

This chain uses TRBV9 with TRBJ2-5; a weak D match, TRBD1 (6 bases). The length of the CDR3 is 13 residues. Trimming removed 4 bases at V and 3 bases at J, with 10 bases between. Germline V gene lookup returns CDR1 SGDLS and CDR2 YYNGEE. CDR3 sequence (DNA): TGTGCCAGCAGCCCCCGGACAGAAGAGACCCAGTACTTC. Encoded protein: CASSPRTEETQYF.

The V call is TRBV7-8, the J call TRBJ2-7; D not resolved. Germline CDR1 is SGHVS and CDR2 is FQNEAQ. Trimming removed 1 base from V and 6 bases from J, with 4 bases in between. CDR3 size: 11 residues. CDR3 bases: TGTGCCAGCAGCTTAGTATCCGAGCAGTACTTC. Protein sequence: CASSLVSEQYF.

The gene calls are TRBV7-2 and TRBJ1-2; tentative D call: TRBD1 (6 bases). The CDR3 consists of 15 residues. Between the trimmed V and J ends, which lost 6 bases and 4 bases, there was a span of 18 bases. Germline V gene lookup returns CDR1 SGHTA and CDR2 FQGNSA. The CDR3 region is CASSLEDRWSYGYTF. In DNA form, the CDR3 reads TGTGCCAGCAGTCTCGAGGACAGATGGAGCTATGGCTACACCTTC.

On this clone: The sample has other DNA sequences that encode this CDR3 too. This chain connects TRBV11-3 to TRBJ1-1; unclear D gene. CDR1 SGHNT and CDR2 YENEEA come from the germline V gene. This CDR3 region has 14 residues. Trimming took 1 base from V and 1 from J, leaving 7 bases between them. CDR3 amino acids: CASSLGRANTEAFF. CDR3 DNA: TGTGCCAGCAGCTTAGGGAGGGCGAACACTGAAGCTTTCTTT.

J is TRBJ2-7 and V is TRBV2; tentative D call: TRBD1 (6 bases). The CDR3 length is 16 residues. Germline CDR1 reads SNHLY; CDR2 reads FYNNEI. V was pared by 4 bases and J by 4 bases, with 20 bases between. CDR3 in amino acids: CASSGRWQGSLYEQYF. The CDR3 DNA reads as TGTGCCAGCAGTGGAAGGTGGCAGGGGTCACTTTACGAGCAGTACTTC. The full variable domain, rest sourced from reference TRBV2 and TRBJ2-7, is EPEVTQTPSHQVTQMGQEVILRCVPISNHLYFYWYRQILGQKVEFLVSFYNNEISEKSEIFDDQFSVERPDGSNFTLKIRSTKLEDSAMYFCASSGRWQGSLYEQYFGPGTRLTVT.

In DNA form, the CDR3 reads TGTGCCAGCAGCCAAGAAAACAGGGTCCACGAGCAGTACTTC. Amino acids: CASSQENRVHEQYF. The chain combines TRBV14 with TRBJ2-7; a weak D match, TRBD1 (6 bases). In germline, CDR1 is SGHDN, CDR2 FVKESK. V shed 0 bases and J shed 5 bases, with 11 bases lying between them. The CDR3 totals 14 residues.

In this sample, this clone turned up once. CDR3 DNA sequence: TGTGCCAGCAGCAGGGAGGGCTACGAGCAGTACTTC. It codes for CASSREGYEQYF. This chain connects TRBV5-4 to TRBJ2-7; 7 bases are shared with TRBD2. Germline lookup yields CDR1 SGHNT and CDR2 YYREEE (reference sequence). The CDR3 is 12 residues long. V shed 4 bases, J shed 3 bases, and the junction held 1 base outside the gene matches. The full variable domain, its missing parts supplied by reference TRBV5-4 and TRBJ2-7, is ETGVTQSPTHLIKTRGQQVTLRCSSQSGHNTVSWYQQALGQGPQFIFQYYREEENGRGNFPPRFSGLQFPNYSSELNVNALELDDSALYLCASSREGYEQYFGPGTRLTVT.

A few counts support this clone. The chain has TRBV30 and TRBJ1-5; D perhaps matches TRBD1 (5 bases). The germline V gene encodes CDR1 GTSNPN and CDR2 SVGIG (reference sequence). This CDR3 is built from 13 residues. Trimming stripped 4 bases from V and 6 bases from J, with 13 bases between. In DNA form, the CDR3 reads TGTGCCTGGAATACAGGCTCCTTTCAGCCCCAGCATTTT. The encoded protein is CAWNTGSFQPQHF.

The chain carries TRBV5-8 and TRBJ1-3, with D unclear. The CDR3 loop spans 13 amino acids. CDR1 and CDR2 (germline): SGHTS, YDEGEE. V shed 2 bases and J shed 3 bases, with 6 bases lying between them. The CDR3, as DNA: TGTGCCAGCAGCTTTCCAGATGGAAACACCATATATTTT. It yields the protein CASSFPDGNTIYF.

The genes are TRBV7-2 and TRBJ1-1, with D tentatively TRBD1 (6 bases). Per germline, CDR1 SGHTA and CDR2 FQGNSA. The CDR3 has 13 amino acids. Trimming cost V 6 bases and J 2 bases, with 10 bases left between them. CDR3 DNA: TGTGCCAGCAGACTACAGGGAAACACTGAAGCTTTCTTT. Translation gives CASRLQGNTEAFF.

The table lists this clone with a few counts. The chain has TRBV5-1 and TRBJ2-3, with TRBD2 matching over 7 bases. Germline V gene lookup returns CDR1 SGHRS and CDR2 YFSETQ. The CDR3 spans 15 residues. V dropped 0 bases and J dropped 5; count of bases not matched to a gene: 6. CDR3 DNA: TGCGCCAGCAGCTTGGAGGGAGGGCCAATAGATACGCAGTATTTT. Protein: CASSLEGGPIDTQYF.

The rearrangement uses TRBV4-1 and TRBJ1-4; 10 positions agree with TRBD1. This CDR3 contains 17 residues. V gave up 1 base and J gave up 4 bases; unmatched junction bases: 6. Germline-derived CDR1 and CDR2 are MGHRA and YSYEKL. CDR3 in amino acids: CASSQGQGALFNEKLFF. The DNA of the CDR3 is TGCGCCAGCAGCCAAGGACAGGGGGCCCTCTTTAATGAAAAACTGTTTTTT.

This chain connects TRBV7-2 to TRBJ1-3, with 9 bases identical to TRBD1. Losses at the gene ends were 1 base for V and 0 bases for J; bases not matched to a gene: 4. From germline, CDR1 is SGHTA and CDR2 FQGNSA. This CDR3 has 17 amino acids. The CDR3 bases are TGTGCCAGCAGCTTAGTAACAGGGGGCAGCTCTGGAAACACCATATATTTT. Protein product: CASSLVTGGSSGNTIYF.

V is TRBV6-5 and J is TRBJ1-4; no definite D call. Deletions cut 2 bases from V and 8 bases from J, with 15 bases between. The CDR3 runs to 15 residues. Germline V gene lookup returns CDR1 MNHEY and CDR2 SVGAGI. The CDR3 here is CASSYKEEGSEKLFF. The DNA of the CDR3 is TGTGCCAGCAGTTACAAGGAGGAGGGTTCGGAAAAACTGTTTTTT.

V is TRBV2 and J is TRBJ2-6; D is ambiguous. Trimming removed 2 bases at V and 0 bases at J, with 8 bases between. The CDR3 totals 16 residues. Per germline, CDR1 SNHLY and CDR2 FYNNEI. CDR3 protein: CASSETRSSGANVLTF. Here the CDR3 DNA reads TGTGCCAGCAGTGAAACACGGAGCTCTGGGGCCAACGTCCTGACTTTC.

In DNA, the CDR3 is TGTGCCAGCAGAATCGGGGGGAGATTGAACACTGAAGCTTTCTTT. Translated, it gives CASRIGGRLNTEAFF. This rearrangement joins TRBV7-9 to TRBJ1-1, with D perhaps TRBD1 (5 bases). V was clipped by 6 bases and J by 0 bases, with 14 bases between them. Germline CDR1 reads SEHNR; CDR2 reads FQNEAQ (reference sequence). The CDR3 is made up of 15 amino acids.

The chain employs TRBV28 and TRBJ2-1; 8 nucleotides agree with TRBD2. The J segment lost 8 bases and the V segment lost 6 bases, leaving 18 bases of the junction unmatched. Germline V gene sequence: CDR1 MDHEN, CDR2 SYDVKM. This CDR3 spans 17 amino acids. In nucleotides, the CDR3 is TGTGCCAGCAGCTCCCGACCAAGAGGGTCCGGGGGGGATGAGCAGTTCTTC. Protein: CASSSRPRGSGGDEQFF.

The rearrangement links TRBV27 to TRBJ1-6, with D perhaps matching TRBD1 (6 bases). The ends were cut back, 4 bases at V and 7 bases at J, with 11 bases in the middle. Germline CDR1 and CDR2: MNHEY and SMNVEV (reference sequence). There are 14 residues in the CDR3. The CDR3 protein is CASSSPQGNSPLHF. For the CDR3, the DNA is TGTGCCAGCAGTTCACCCCAGGGGAATTCACCCCTCCACTTT.

This clone has just one count. V usage is TRBV18 and J usage is TRBJ2-3, with 8 bases matching TRBD2. The CDR3 covers 15 residues. From germline, CDR1 is KGHSH and CDR2 LQKENI. After removal of 3 bases from V and 0 bases from J, the junction contained 2 bases not matched to a gene. The CDR3 loop reads CASSPASGSTDTQYF. DNA for the CDR3: TGTGCCAGCTCACCGGCTAGCGGGAGCACAGATACGCAGTATTTT.